The 25 T cell receptor beta chains reported below all come from one sample, sequenced in a study of molecular identifiers for immune sequencing clone quantification. From the PCR reads, TCRdb called clonotypes with MiXCR, one entry per CDR3 protein. The sample lists some 70,000 distinct CDR3 sequences; less than 20% were seen once. Sequencing was done on a sample of naive CD8+ T cells from blood, with Jurkat cell RNA spiked in. The subset is: FACS-sorted CD8+CD4-CCR7+CD45RA+ naive T cells. The receptors come from a human donor in good health. Some libraries in this study had Jurkat cell RNA spiked in.

This clonotype was counted at least ten times. The DNA is left out, because the CDR3 cannot be placed on it with certainty; the CDR3 is given as TCRdb lists it. This rearrangement joins TRBV7-8 to TRBJ1-5. A total of 14 residues make up the CDR3, ends included. The V gene's germline CDR1 is SGHVS and CDR2 FQNEAQ. This CDR3 is CASSFFGEGQPQHF.

Regarding this clonotype: This sequence may be a read error, since a much larger clone differs from it by one base. The rearrangement joins TRBV19 to TRBJ2-5; 7 bases line up with TRBD1. Germline CDR1 LNHDA, CDR2 SQIVND (reference sequence). This CDR3 contains 16 residues. Losses at the gene ends were 4 bases for V and 2 bases for J; bases not matched to a gene: 10. The CDR3 bases are TGTGCCAGTAGTAATCTCTTGGGGACAGCACAAGAGACCCAGTACTTC. It encodes CASSNLLGTAQETQYF. The whole variable domain, remainder taken from reference TRBV19 and TRBJ2-5, is DGGITQSPKYLFRKEGQNVTLSCEQNLNHDAMYWYRQDPGQGLRLIYYSQIVNDFQKGDIAEGYSVSREKKESFPLTVTSAQKNPTAFYLCASSNLLGTAQETQYFGPGTRLLVL.

The chain employs TRBV28 and TRBJ2-7, with TRBD2 identical over 7 bases. With 1 base clipped from V and 5 bases from J, the junction kept 11 bases outside the gene matches. The germline V gene has CDR1 MDHEN and CDR2 SYDVKM. The CDR3 consists of 16 residues. In nucleotides, the CDR3 is TGTGCCAGCAGTTTATTTGGGGGGGGGGTTTCCGACGAGCAGTACTTC. Its protein is CASSLFGGGVSDEQYF.

This clonotype was seen many times. The CDR3 sequence is CASSPRVARGSPLHF. The CDR3, as DNA: TGTGCCAGCAGCCCACGAGTAGCTCGGGGATCACCCCTCCACTTT. V usage is TRBV7-9 and J usage is TRBJ1-6; D is undetermined. The germline V and J ends were trimmed by 5 bases and 10 bases, with 18 bases remaining between them. Germline values: CDR1 SEHNR, CDR2 FQNEAQ (reference sequence). The CDR3 length is 15 residues.

The rearrangement joins TRBV6-5 to TRBJ2-7; 9 bases are a match to TRBD2. The CDR3 totals 15 residues. Germline loops: CDR1 MNHEY, CDR2 SVGAGI. V gave up 6 bases and J gave up 2 bases; unmatched junction bases: 8. CDR3 coding DNA: TGTGCCAGCAGCCCCGGGGTAGCGGGAGCCTACGAGCAGTACTTC. Translating it yields CASSPGVAGAYEQYF.

This clonotype appeared many times. The V call is TRBV20-1, the J call TRBJ1-3, with unresolved D. This CDR3 is 16 amino acids long. Germline CDR1 reads DFQATT; CDR2 reads SNEGSKA (reference sequence). Trimming pared 0 bases from V and 0 bases from J, leaving 12 bases between. The CDR3 sequence is CSARDHYRASGNTIYF. In DNA, the CDR3 is TGCAGTGCTAGAGATCATTACCGAGCCTCTGGAAACACCATATATTTT.

Ten or more counts support this clonotype. This CDR3 is CASRTQPGINYGYTF. The CDR3 coding sequence is TGTGCCAGTAGAACCCAACCAGGGATTAACTATGGCTACACCTTC. The chain joins TRBV19 to TRBJ1-2; TRBD1 might be the D (5 bases). CDR3 length equals 15 residues. The germline V and J ends were trimmed by 6 bases and 1 base, with 15 bases remaining between them. CDR1 and CDR2 (germline): LNHDA, SQIVND (reference sequence).

The table lists this clonotype with many counts. V gene TRBV5-6 combines with J gene TRBJ2-1, with D possibly matching TRBD2 (6 bases). The CDR3 length is 18 residues. V dropped 2 bases and J dropped 1 base, with 19 bases sitting between them. The germline gives CDR1 SGHDT, CDR2 YYEEEE. In nucleotides, the CDR3 is TGTGCCAGCAGCTTTGGTTCGGACGGGGGAGGATCCTACAATGAGCAGTTCTTC. The encoded protein is CASSFGSDGGGSYNEQFF.

The sample holds many counts of this clonotype. The chain couples TRBV28 to TRBJ2-2; TRBD2 aligns across 12 bases. CDR3 length: 16 amino acids. Trimming took 3 bases from V and 2 from J; bases not matched to a gene: 1. Germline V gives CDR1 MDHEN, CDR2 SYDVKM. CDR3 nucleotides: TGTGCCAGCAGTTTGGGACTAGCGGGTAACACCGGGGAGCTGTTTTTT. It translates to CASSLGLAGNTGELFF. Full variable domain (outside the CDR3, taken from reference TRBV28 and TRBJ2-2): DVKVTQSSRYLVKRTGEKVFLECVQDMDHENMFWYRQDPGLGLRLIYFSYDVKMKEKGDIPEGYSVSREKKERFSLILESASTNQTSMYLCASSLGLAGNTGELFFGEGSRLTVL.

The table lists this clonotype with many counts. V gene TRBV7-3 combines with J gene TRBJ2-1; D is undetermined. Trimming cost V 1 base and J 6 bases, with 7 bases left between them. This CDR3 is built from 13 residues. Germline assignment: CDR1 SGHTA and CDR2 FQGTGA. The DNA for the CDR3 is TGTGCCAGCAGCTTAAGCGGACGCAATGAGCAGTTCTTC. It translates to CASSLSGRNEQFF.

This clonotype came up many times. This chain joins TRBV4-1 and TRBJ2-5; TRBD2 matches at 10 bases. V shed 1 base and J 4 bases; nucleotides not matched to a gene: 6. This CDR3 is built from 16 residues. Germline V gives CDR1 MGHRA, CDR2 YSYEKL. CDR3 region: CASSQVPAGGPETQYF. The DNA for the CDR3 is TGCGCCAGCAGCCAAGTTCCAGCGGGAGGGCCAGAGACCCAGTACTTC.

There are many counts of this clonotype. This chain connects TRBV6-2 or TRBV6-3 to TRBJ2-3, with D hard to call. Germline CDR1 and CDR2: MNHEY and SVGEGT. V was cut by 4 bases and J by 2 bases, with 4 bases left in between. The CDR3 length is 12 residues. CDR3 DNA sequence: TGTGCCAGCAGTTCTTTCACAGATACGCAGTATTTT. It yields the protein CASSSFTDTQYF.

There are a few counts of this clonotype. The chain joins TRBV28 to TRBJ2-5; 13 nucleotides match TRBD2. Per germline, CDR1 MDHEN and CDR2 SYDVKM. The V segment lost 7 bases and the J segment 5 bases; nucleotides outside the gene matches: 7. This CDR3 spans 15 amino acids. The DNA for the CDR3 is TGTGCCAGCACCAGGACTAGCGGGAGAGGCGAGACCCAGTACTTC. Amino acids: CASTRTSGRGETQYF.

This clonotype has only a few counts. The chain links TRBV12-5 to TRBJ2-1; D is uncertain. The germline gives CDR1 LGHNT, CDR2 FRNRAP. The CDR3 contains 14 residues. The V gene lost 7 bases and the J gene lost 5 bases, with 15 bases spanning the gap. The CDR3 bases are TGTGCTAGTGTCGAAGACATAACCCACAATGAGCAGTTCTTC. Its translation: CASVEDITHNEQFF.

As regards this clonotype: The junction and the germline gene differ at one end; a read error may be behind it. V is TRBV19 and J is TRBJ2-7, with a possible D match to TRBD1 (6 bases). The CDR3 runs to 14 residues. Germline V CDR1 and CDR2: LNHDA, SQIVND (reference sequence). CDR3 DNA sequence: TGTGCCTGTAGTCTATGGGACAATGAAGCCGAGCAGTACTTC. It codes for CACSLWDNEAEQYF.

The sample holds many counts of this clonotype. V usage is TRBV11-3 and J usage is TRBJ2-1, with D perhaps matching TRBD2 (5 bases). The CDR3 length is 12 residues. V lost 0 bases to trimming and J lost 10 bases, with 7 bases between them. Germline V lookup: CDR1 SGHNT, CDR2 YENEEA. CDR3 nucleotides: TGTGCCAGCAGCTTAGATTCGGGGGAGCAGTTCTTC. Translation: CASSLDSGEQFF.

This clonotype was counted ten times or more. This chain connects TRBV11-2 to TRBJ2-6; 8 bases match TRBD1. Unmatched junction bases numbered 3, after V lost 5 bases and J lost 3 bases. The CDR3 is made up of 15 amino acids. From germline, CDR1 is SGHAT and CDR2 FQNNGV. The CDR3 reads CASSPRGHGANVLTF. CDR3 coding DNA: TGTGCCAGCAGCCCCAGGGGGCATGGGGCCAACGTCCTGACTTTC. The whole variable domain, remainder taken from reference TRBV11-2 and TRBJ2-6, is EAGVAQSPRYKIIEKRQSVAFWCNPISGHATLYWYQQILGQGPKLLIQFQNNGVVDDSQLPKDRFSAERLKGVDSTLKIQPAKLEDSAVYLCASSPRGHGANVLTFGAGSRLTVL.

In this sample, this clonotype turned up a few times. This chain links TRBV6-5 with TRBJ2-1; TRBD2 agrees at 7 bases. With V trimmed by 2 bases and J by 7 bases, 17 bases remained unmatched. Germline CDR1 and CDR2: MNHEY and SVGAGI. The CDR3 is 18 residues long. The CDR3 sequence: CASSYAIFGAGEENEQFF. The CDR3 nucleotides are TGTGCCAGCAGTTACGCGATATTCGGGGCGGGAGAGGAGAATGAGCAGTTCTTC.

This clonotype was recorded a few times. V is TRBV7-8 and J is TRBJ2-7, with 7 bases identical to TRBD1. Germline V CDR1 and CDR2: SGHVS, FQNEAQ. The CDR3 is 17 residues long. V was pared by 3 bases and J by 5 bases, with 16 bases of the junction left unmatched. DNA of the CDR3: TGTGCCAGCAGCTTTAAGGGACCCCATCAACAGGGGCACGAGCAGTACTTC. It encodes CASSFKGPHQQGHEQYF. Based on the CDR3 plus reference TRBV7-8 and TRBJ2-7, the full variable domain is GAGVSQSPRYKVAKRGQDVALRCDPISGHVSLFWYQQALGQGPEFLTYFQNEAQLDKSGLPSDRFFAERPEGSVSTLKIQRTQQEDSAVYLCASSFKGPHQQGHEQYFGPGTRLTVT.

As concerns this clonotype: It may be a read error: a sequence one base away is much more abundant. CDR3 coding DNA: TGTGCCAGCAGTAGTTGGGGGGGGCAGACGAACACTGAAGTTTTCTTT. It translates to CASSSWGGQTNTEVFF. V gene TRBV7-9 combines with J gene TRBJ1-1; possible D gene TRBD1, 6 bases. This CDR3 is built from 16 residues. Per germline, CDR1 SEHNR and CDR2 FQNEAQ (reference sequence). The full variable domain, its missing parts supplied by reference TRBV7-9 and TRBJ1-1, is DTGVSQNPRHKITKRGQNVTFRCDPISEHNRLYWYRQTLGQGPEFLTYFQNEAQLEKSRLLSDRFSAERPKGSFSTLEIQRTEQGDSAMYLCASSSWGGQTNTEVFFGQGTRLTVV.

This clonotype was counted many times. The J gene is TRBJ2-1, the V gene TRBV24-1, with D tentatively TRBD2 (6 bases). The V end was cut by 3 bases, the J end by 8 bases, with 10 bases between. Per the germline V gene, CDR1 is KGHDR and CDR2 is SFDVKD. The CDR3 spans 13 residues. CDR3 residues: CATSDAGSDEQFF. CDR3 coding DNA: TGTGCCACCAGTGATGCGGGGTCCGATGAGCAGTTCTTC.

The chain joins TRBV13 to TRBJ2-1; TRBD2 agrees at 11 bases. The J segment lost 7 bases and the V segment lost 3 bases, leaving 2 bases of the junction unmatched. This CDR3 comprises 14 residues. The germline V gene has CDR1 PRHDT and CDR2 FYEKMQ (reference sequence). The CDR3 region has the DNA TGTGCCAGCAGCTTGGGACTAGCGGATAATGAGCAGTTCTTC. It is translated as CASSLGLADNEQFF.

Comment on this clonotype: Possible read error: a much larger clone is one base away. The DNA of the CDR3 is TGTGCCAGCAGTCCCACCGGACCAGGCTGGCAGTACTTC. It specifies CASSPTGPGWQYF. V gene TRBV27 combines with J gene TRBJ2-7, with D unresolved. V shed 5 bases and J shed 9 bases, with 17 bases lying between them. Germline V CDR1 and CDR2: MNHEY, SMNVEV (reference sequence). This CDR3 is built from 13 residues.

This clonotype was seen many times. CDR3 sequence: CASSPWGDPSNQPQHF. The CDR3 DNA is TGTGCCAGCTCCCCATGGGGGGACCCTAGCAATCAGCCCCAGCATTTT. The rearrangement uses TRBV7-8 and TRBJ1-5; TRBD1 is a possible D gene (5 bases). The CDR3 spans 16 residues. The germline gives CDR1 SGHVS, CDR2 FQNEAQ. The ends were cut back, 8 bases at V and 0 bases at J, with 17 bases in the middle.

Worth noting for this clonotype: The junction does not match germline at one end; this may be a read error. V and J are TRBV12-3 or TRBV12-4 and TRBJ1-5; D may be TRBD1 (5 bases). CDR3 length equals 14 residues. CDR3 amino acids: CACSFLGEGQPQHF. The CDR3 nucleotides are TGTGCCTGCAGTTTTTTAGGGGAGGGTCAGCCCCAGCATTTT.